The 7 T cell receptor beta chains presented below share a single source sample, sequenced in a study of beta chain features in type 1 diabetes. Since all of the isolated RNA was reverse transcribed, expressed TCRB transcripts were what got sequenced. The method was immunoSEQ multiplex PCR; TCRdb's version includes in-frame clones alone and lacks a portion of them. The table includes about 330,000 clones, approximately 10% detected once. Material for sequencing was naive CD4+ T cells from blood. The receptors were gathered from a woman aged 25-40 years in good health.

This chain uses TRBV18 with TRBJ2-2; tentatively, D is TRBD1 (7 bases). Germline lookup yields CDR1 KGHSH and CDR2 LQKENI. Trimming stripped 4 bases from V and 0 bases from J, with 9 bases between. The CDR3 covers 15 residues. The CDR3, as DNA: TGTGCCAGCTCACGCGGGACAGCGAACACCGGGGAGCTGTTTTTT. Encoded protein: CASSRGTANTGELFF.

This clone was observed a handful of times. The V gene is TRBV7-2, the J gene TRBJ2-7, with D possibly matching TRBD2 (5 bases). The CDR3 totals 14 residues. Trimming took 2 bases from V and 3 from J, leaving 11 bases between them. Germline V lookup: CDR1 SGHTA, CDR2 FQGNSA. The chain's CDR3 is CASSLSAADYEQYF. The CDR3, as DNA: TGTGCCAGCAGCTTATCGGCAGCGGACTACGAGCAGTACTTC.

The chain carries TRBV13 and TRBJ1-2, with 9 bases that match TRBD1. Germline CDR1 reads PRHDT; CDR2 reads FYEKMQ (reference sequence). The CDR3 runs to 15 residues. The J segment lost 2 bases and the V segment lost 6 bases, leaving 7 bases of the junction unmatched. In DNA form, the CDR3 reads TGTGCCAGCAGGAGAGCCGGGACAGGGAACTATGGCTACACCTTC. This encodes CASRRAGTGNYGYTF.

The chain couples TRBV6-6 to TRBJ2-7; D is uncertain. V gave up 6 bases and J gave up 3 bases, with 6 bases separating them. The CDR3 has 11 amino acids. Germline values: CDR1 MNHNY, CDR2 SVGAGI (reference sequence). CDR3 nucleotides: TGTGCCAGCAGCCCCAGCTACGAGCAGTACTTC. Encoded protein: CASSPSYEQYF.

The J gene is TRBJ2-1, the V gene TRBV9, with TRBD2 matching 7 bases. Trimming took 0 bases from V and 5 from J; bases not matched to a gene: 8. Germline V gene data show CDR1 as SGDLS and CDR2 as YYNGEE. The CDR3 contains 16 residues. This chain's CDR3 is CASSVALAASDNEQFF. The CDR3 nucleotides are TGTGCCAGCAGCGTAGCTCTAGCGGCCTCGGACAATGAGCAGTTCTTC.

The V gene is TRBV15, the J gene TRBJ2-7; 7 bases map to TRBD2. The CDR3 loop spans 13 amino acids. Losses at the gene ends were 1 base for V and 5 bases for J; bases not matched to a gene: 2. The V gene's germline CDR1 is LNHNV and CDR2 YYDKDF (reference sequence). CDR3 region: CATSRALAHEQYF. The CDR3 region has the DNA TGTGCCACCAGCAGAGCACTAGCGCACGAGCAGTACTTC.

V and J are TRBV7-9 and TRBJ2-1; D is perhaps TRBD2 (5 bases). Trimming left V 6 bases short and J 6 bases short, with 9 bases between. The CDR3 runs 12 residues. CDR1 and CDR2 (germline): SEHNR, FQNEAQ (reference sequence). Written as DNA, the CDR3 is TGTGCCAGCAGTCGAGGGCTCAATGAGCAGTTCTTC. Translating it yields CASSRGLNEQFF.